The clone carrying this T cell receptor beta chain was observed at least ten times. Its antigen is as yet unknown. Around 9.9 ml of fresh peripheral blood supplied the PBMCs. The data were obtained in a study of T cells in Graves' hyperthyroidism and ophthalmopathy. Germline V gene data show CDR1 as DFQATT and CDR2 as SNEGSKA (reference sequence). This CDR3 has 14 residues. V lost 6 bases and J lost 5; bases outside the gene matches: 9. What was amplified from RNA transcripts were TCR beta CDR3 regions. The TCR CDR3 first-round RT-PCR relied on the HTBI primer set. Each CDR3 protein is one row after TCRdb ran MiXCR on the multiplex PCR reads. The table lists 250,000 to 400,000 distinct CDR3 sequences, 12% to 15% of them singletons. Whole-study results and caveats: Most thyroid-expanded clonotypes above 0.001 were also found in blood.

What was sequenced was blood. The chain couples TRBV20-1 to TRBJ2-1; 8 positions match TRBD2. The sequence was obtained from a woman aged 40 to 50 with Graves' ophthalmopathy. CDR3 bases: TGCAGTGCGGCGCCAGCGGGGGTGAACAATGAGCAGTTCTTC. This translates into CSAAPAGVNNEQFF.